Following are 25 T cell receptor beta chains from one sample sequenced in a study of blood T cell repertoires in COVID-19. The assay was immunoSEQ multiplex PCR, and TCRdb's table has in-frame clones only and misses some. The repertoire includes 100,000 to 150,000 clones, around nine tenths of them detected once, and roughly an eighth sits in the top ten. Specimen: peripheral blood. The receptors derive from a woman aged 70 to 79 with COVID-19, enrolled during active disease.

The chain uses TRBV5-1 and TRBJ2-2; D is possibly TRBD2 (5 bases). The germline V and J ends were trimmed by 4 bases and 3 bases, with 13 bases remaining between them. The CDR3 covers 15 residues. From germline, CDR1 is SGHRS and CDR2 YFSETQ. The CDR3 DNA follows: TGCGCCAGCAGCCAGAGGGCCGGGGACACCGGGGAGCTGTTTTTT. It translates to CASSQRAGDTGELFF.

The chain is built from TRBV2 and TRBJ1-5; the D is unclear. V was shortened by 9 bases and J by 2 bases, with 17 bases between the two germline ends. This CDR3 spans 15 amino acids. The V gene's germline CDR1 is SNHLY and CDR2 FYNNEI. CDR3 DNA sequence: TGTGCCAGTCGCGGGGAGGTGAAAGGCAATCAGCCCCAGCATTTT. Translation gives CASRGEVKGNQPQHF.

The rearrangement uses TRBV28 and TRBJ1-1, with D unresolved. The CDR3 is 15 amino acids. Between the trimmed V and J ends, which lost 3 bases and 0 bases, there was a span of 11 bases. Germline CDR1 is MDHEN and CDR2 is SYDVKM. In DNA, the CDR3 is TGTGCCAGCAGTTTTCCCTCTATAATGAACACTGAAGCTTTCTTT. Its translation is CASSFPSIMNTEAFF.

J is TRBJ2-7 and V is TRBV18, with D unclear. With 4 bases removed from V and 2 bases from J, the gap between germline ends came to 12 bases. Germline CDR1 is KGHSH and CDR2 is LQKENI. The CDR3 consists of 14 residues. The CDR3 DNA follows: TGTGCCAGCTCACTTCAGACATCCCCCTACGAGCAGTACTTC. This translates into CASSLQTSPYEQYF.

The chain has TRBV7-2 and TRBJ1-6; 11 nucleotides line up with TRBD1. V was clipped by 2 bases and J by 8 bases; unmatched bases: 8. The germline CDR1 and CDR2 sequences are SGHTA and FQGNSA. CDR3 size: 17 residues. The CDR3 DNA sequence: TGTGCCAGCAGCTTACCTGGGACAGGGGGGCCTGATTCACCCCTCCACTTT. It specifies CASSLPGTGGPDSPLHF.

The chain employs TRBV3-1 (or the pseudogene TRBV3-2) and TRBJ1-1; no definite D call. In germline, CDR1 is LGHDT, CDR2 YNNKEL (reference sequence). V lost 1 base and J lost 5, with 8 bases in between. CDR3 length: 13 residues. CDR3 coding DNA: TGTGCCAGCAGCCAAGTCCCGGAGACTGAAGCTTTCTTT. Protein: CASSQVPETEAFF.

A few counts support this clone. The CDR3 coding sequence is TGTGCCAGCAGTTTATGGGGGACTTTCCCGTCGGTCACTGAAGCTTTCTTT. Translating it yields CASSLWGTFPSVTEAFF. The rearrangement links TRBV28 to TRBJ1-1; D possibly corresponds to TRBD1 (5 bases). Germline CDR1 reads MDHEN; CDR2 reads SYDVKM. V was pared by 0 bases and J by 4 bases, with 18 bases between. This CDR3 has 17 amino acids.

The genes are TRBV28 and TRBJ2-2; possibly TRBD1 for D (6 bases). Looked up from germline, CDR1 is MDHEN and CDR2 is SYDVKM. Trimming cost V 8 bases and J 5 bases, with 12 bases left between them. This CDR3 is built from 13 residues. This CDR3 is CASGTKRTGELFF. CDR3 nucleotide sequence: TGTGCCAGCGGGACAAAGCGGACCGGGGAGCTGTTTTTT.

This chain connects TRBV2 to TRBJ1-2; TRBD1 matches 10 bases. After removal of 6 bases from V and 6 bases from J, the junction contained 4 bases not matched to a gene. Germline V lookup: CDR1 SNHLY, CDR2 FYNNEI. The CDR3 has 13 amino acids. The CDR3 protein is CASSRTGGDGYTF. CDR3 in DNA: TGTGCCAGCAGCAGGACAGGGGGGGATGGCTACACCTTC.

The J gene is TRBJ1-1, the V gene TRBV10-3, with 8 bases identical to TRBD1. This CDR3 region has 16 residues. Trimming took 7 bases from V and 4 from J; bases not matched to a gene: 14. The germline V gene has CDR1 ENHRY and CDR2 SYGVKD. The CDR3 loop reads CAIKARAQDRATEAFF. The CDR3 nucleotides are TGTGCCATCAAGGCCCGAGCCCAGGACAGGGCCACTGAAGCTTTCTTT.

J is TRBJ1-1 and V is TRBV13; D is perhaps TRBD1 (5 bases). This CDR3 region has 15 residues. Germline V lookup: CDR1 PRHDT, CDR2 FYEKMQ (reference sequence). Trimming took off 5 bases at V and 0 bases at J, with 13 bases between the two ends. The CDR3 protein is CASSKTQAMNTEAFF. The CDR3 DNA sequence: TGTGCCAGCAGCAAAACACAGGCAATGAACACTGAAGCTTTCTTT.

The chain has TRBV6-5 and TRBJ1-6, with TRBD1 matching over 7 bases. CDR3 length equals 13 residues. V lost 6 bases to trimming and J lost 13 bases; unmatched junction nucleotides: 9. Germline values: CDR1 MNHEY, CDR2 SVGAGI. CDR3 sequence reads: CASSPGTDAPLHF. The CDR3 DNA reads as TGTGCCAGCAGCCCCGGGACAGATGCCCCCCTCCACTTT.

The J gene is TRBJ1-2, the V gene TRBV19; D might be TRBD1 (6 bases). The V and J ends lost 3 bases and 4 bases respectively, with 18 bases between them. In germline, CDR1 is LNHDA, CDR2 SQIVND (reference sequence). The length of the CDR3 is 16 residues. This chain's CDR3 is CASSIAPGQLLYGYTF. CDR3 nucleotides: TGTGCCAGTAGTATCGCGCCCGGACAGCTTCTCTATGGCTACACCTTC.

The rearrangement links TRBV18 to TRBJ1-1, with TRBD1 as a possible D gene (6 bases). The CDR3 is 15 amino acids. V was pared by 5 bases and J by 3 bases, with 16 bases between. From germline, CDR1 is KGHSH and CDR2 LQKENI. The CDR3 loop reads CASSRNQGLDTEAFF. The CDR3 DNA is TGTGCCAGCTCAAGGAATCAGGGGTTAGACACTGAAGCTTTCTTT.

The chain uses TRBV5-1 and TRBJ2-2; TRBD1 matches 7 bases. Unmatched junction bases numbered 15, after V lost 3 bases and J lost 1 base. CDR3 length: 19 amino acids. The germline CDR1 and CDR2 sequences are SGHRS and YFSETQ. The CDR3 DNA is TGCGCCAGCAGCTCGCCCGCCGACAGGGCAATAATGAACACCGGGGAGCTGTTTTTT. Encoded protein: CASSSPADRAIMNTGELFF.

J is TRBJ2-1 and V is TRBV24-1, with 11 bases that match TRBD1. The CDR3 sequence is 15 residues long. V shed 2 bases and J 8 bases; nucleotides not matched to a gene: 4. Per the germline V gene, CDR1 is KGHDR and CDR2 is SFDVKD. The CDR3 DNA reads TGTGCCACCAGTGATTGGAGGACAGGGGGCGATGAGCAGTTCTTC. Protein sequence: CATSDWRTGGDEQFF.

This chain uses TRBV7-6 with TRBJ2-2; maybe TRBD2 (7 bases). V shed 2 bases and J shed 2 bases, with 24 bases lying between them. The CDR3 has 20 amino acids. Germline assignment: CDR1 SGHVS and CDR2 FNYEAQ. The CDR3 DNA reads TGTGCCAGCAGCTTATATTTTCGGTCTCGCGGGGGCCAAAACACCGGGGAGCTGTTTTTT. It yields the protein CASSLYFRSRGGQNTGELFF.

The CDR3 protein is CASGGAGFRYEQYF. The CDR3 nucleotides read TGTGCCAGCGGGGGAGCGGGGTTTAGGTACGAGCAGTACTTC. The chain employs TRBV28 and TRBJ2-7; 7 bases map to TRBD2. This CDR3 has 14 amino acids. V lost 8 bases to trimming and J lost 4 bases; unmatched junction nucleotides: 11. Germline V lookup: CDR1 MDHEN, CDR2 SYDVKM. The full variable domain, completed using reference TRBV28 and TRBJ2-7, is DVKVTQSSRYLVKRTGEKVFLECVQDMDHENMFWYRQDPGLGLRLIYFSYDVKMKEKGDIPEGYSVSREKKERFSLILESASTNQTSMYLCASGGAGFRYEQYFGPGTRLTVT.

The chain's CDR3 is CASAGQGGKLFF. The CDR3, as DNA: TGTGCCTCTGCGGGACAGGGAGGAAAACTGTTTTTT. The V gene is TRBV30, the J gene TRBJ1-4; 9 nucleotides line up with TRBD1. V shed 7 bases and J 10 bases; nucleotides not matched to a gene: 7. Germline values: CDR1 GTSNPN, CDR2 SVGIG (reference sequence). This CDR3 contains 12 residues.

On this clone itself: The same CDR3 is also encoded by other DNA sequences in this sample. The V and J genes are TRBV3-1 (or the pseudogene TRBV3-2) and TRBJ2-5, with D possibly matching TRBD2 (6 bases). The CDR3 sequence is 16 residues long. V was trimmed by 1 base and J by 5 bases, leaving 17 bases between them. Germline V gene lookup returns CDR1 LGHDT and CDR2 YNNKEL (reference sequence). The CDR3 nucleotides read TGTGCCAGCAGCCAAGGAGCGGGCCTAGCCGCGGAGACCCAGTACTTC. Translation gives CASSQGAGLAAETQYF.

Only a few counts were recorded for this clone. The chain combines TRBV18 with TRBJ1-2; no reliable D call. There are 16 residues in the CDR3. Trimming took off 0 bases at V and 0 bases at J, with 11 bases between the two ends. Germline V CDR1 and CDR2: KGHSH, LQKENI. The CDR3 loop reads CASSPPGVRTNYGYTF. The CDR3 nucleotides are TGTGCCAGCTCACCACCCGGGGTAAGGACTAACTATGGCTACACCTTC. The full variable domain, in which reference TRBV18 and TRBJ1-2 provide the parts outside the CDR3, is NAGVMQNPRHLVRRRGQEARLRCSPMKGHSHVYWYRQLPEEGLKFMVYLQKENIIDESGMPKERFSAEFPKEGPSILRIQQVVRGDSAAYFCASSPPGVRTNYGYTFGSGTRLTVV.

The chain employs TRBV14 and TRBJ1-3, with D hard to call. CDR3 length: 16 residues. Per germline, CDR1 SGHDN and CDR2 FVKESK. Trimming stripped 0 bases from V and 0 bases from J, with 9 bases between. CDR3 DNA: TGTGCCAGCAGCCAAGATCCCCCCAGCTCTGGAAACACCATATATTTT. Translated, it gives CASSQDPPSSGNTIYF.

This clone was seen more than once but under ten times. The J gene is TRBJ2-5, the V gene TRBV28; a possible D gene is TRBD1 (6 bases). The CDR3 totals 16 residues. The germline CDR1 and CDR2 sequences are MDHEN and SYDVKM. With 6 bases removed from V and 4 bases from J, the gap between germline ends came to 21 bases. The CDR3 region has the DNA TGTGCCAGCAGAAGAAGTCTCAGGGGTGCGTCAGAGACCCAGTACTTC. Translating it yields CASRRSLRGASETQYF.

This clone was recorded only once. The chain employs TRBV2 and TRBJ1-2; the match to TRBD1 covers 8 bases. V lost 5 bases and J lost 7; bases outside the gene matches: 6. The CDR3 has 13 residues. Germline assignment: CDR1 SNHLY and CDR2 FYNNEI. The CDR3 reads CASSPGQGRGYTF. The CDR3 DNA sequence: TGTGCCAGCAGTCCCGGACAGGGACGTGGCTACACCTTC.

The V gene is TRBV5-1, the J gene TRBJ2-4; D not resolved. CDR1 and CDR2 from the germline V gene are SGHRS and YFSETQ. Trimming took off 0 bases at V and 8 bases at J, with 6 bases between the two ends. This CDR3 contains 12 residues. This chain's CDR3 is CASSLAGDIQYF. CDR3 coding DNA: TGCGCCAGCAGCTTGGCCGGAGACATTCAGTACTTC.